This TCR beta chain was identified in a study of cytomegalovirus exposure and HLA in healthy donors. The CDR3 contains 15 residues. The germline V gene encodes CDR1 MDHEN and CDR2 SYDVKM. Losses at the gene ends were 5 bases for V and 8 bases for J; bases not matched to a gene: 12. Concerning this clone itself: Its antigen is currently unknown.

PCR was performed using 60 Vbeta and 13 Jbeta primers. TCRdb's copy holds only in-frame clones and misses some; the assay was immunoSEQ multiplex PCR. The top ten clones hold roughly 2.5% of a sample with around 90,000 clones, 70% to 85% of them seen once. Study results and caveats: Several V segments, TRBV6-2 and TRBV6-3 among them, could not be told apart and were dropped. The study flagged about 150 TCR beta chains as cytomegalovirus-associated.

The clonotype comes from a man aged 30-40 years in good health and CMV-seronegative. This chain joins TRBV28 and TRBJ1-1, with TRBD1 matching over 9 bases. The sample comprised PBMCs. The CDR3 region is CASSVTGTGITEAFF. CDR3 nucleotides: TGTGCCAGCAGTGTCACCGGGACAGGGATAACCGAAGCTTTCTTT.